This T cell receptor (beta chain) was observed in a study of T cell changes during pregnancy in multiple sclerosis (dated by TCRdb to the late 2010s). With regard to the full study: Changes in the T cell repertoire over the course of pregnancy were examined in this study in women with multiple sclerosis.

Sequences SGHVS (CDR1) and FQNEAQ (CDR2) are obtained from the germline V gene. The CDR3 contains 13 residues, cysteine and phenylalanine counted. Only the CDR3 region is kept as DNA, spanning 39 bases read in frame from base 1. V and J are truncated by 5 bases and 8 bases respectively, leaving an intervening sequence of 15 bases. Worth noting for this clone: Its antigen remains undetermined. Base-call qualities are not available, and no considerably larger clone is one nucleotide away.

The library was produced with the immunoSEQ multiplex PCR assay. Entries here come from immuneACCESS through TCRdb and include only in-frame sequences with V and J called. Some clones fail to appear in such tables; in the studies checked, an unresolved V gene covers under half of the shortfall, and the cause of the remainder is unknown. This sample is represented by fewer than 80,000 clones; roughly 91% of them were singletons. 0.29% of the sample is held by the ten biggest clonotypes. Here the chain combines TRBV7-8 and TRBJ1-2; a confident D gene designation cannot be given. Sequenced material: CD4+ T cells from peripheral blood mononuclear cells, taken in the third trimester of pregnancy. The clonotype was recovered from a female donor in good health, enrolled as a control in a pregnancy study. The CDR3 region has the sequence CASSLPSEVGYTF. In nucleotides, the sequence is TGTGCCAGCAGCCTCCCAAGCGAGGTAGGCTACACCTTC.